This T cell receptor (beta chain) was recovered during a study of T cells in tumors after PD-1 blockade. J lost 3 bases, V lost 0 bases, and 8 bases had no gene match. CDR3 length equals 18 residues. Germline V gives CDR1 SGHTA, CDR2 FQGTGA. The repertoire was sequenced with immunoSEQ multiplex PCR; TCRdb's copy has only in-frame clones and lacks some. Of tens of thousands of clones in the sample, around 78% were seen once. Sequencing used PBMCs, obtained before anti-PD-1 treatment. The chain recombines TRBV7-3 with TRBJ2-2, with 9 bases matching TRBD2. This clonotype was sampled from a human donor with basal cell carcinoma. CDR3 bases: TGTGCCAGCAGCTTAACACCTAGCGGGACCGGGTACACCGGGGAGCTGTTTTTT. Translating gives CASSLTPSGTGYTGELFF.